A selection of T cell receptor beta chains follows, all from one sample in a study of blood T cell repertoires in COVID-19. Some clones are missing from TCRdb's copy, which holds only in-frame ones; the method was immunoSEQ multiplex PCR. In the table there are 200,000 to 300,000 clones, approximately 86% of which are singletons. Sequencing was carried out using peripheral blood. The receptors derive from a man aged 35 to 55 who had recovered from COVID-19. The CDR3 runs from the conserved cysteine through the conserved F or W. A D gene is named only where the DNA matches it firmly. The size field is filled for only some rows; it gives once, few, many or a size class.

D gene,clone size,V gene,J gene,CDR3 protein
.,.,TRBV7-9,TRBJ1-1,CASSSPGHREAFF
TRBD1,.,TRBV7-2,TRBJ1-2,CASRFGQGYGYTF
.,.,TRBV7-7,TRBJ2-1,CASSWTKQGGEQFF
.,many,TRBV12-1,TRBJ2-7,CASRTSGREDEQYF
TRBD1,.,TRBV5-1,TRBJ2-5,CASSSRQGLAQYF
.,.,TRBV7-8,TRBJ2-1,CASSLKLDNEQFF
TRBD1,few,TRBV27,TRBJ2-2,CASSHNTGVPGELFF
TRBD2,.,TRBV2,TRBJ2-7,CASSRTSVEQYF
TRBD2,.,TRBV6-2/TRBV6-3,TRBJ2-2,CASSFLAGGANTGELFF
.,.,TRBV11-2,TRBJ1-2,CASSLLSPRGGYTF
TRBD2,.,TRBV12-5,TRBJ2-2,CASGPTRVAGAGELFF
.,.,TRBV7-9,TRBJ2-5,CASSFRQDGLKETQYF
TRBD2,.,TRBV25-1,TRBJ2-2,CASKAPSGSGELFF
.,.,TRBV27,TRBJ1-3,CASSSRQRHSGNTIYF
TRBD2,.,TRBV6-5,TRBJ2-7,CASSYLGTSRPYEQYF
.,.,TRBV21-1,TRBJ1-3,CASSRRGQGPSSGNTIYF
.,.,TRBV11-3,TRBJ2-3,CASSSDWYTDTQYF
TRBD1,.,TRBV29-1,TRBJ2-3,CSVVGGQSPSTDTQYF
.,.,TRBV21-1,TRBJ2-7,CAGTRAYEQYF
TRBD1,.,TRBV18,TRBJ1-2,CASSPRGQAFAVGGYTF
.,.,TRBV2,TRBJ2-5,CASSDKETQYF
.,.,TRBV10-3,TRBJ2-3,CAIAAFLTDTQYF
TRBD1,.,TRBV30,TRBJ1-6,CAWRGIDRGGFGGPLHF
.,.,TRBV15,TRBJ1-3,CATSRAGPGNTIYF
.,.,TRBV14,TRBJ2-2,CASSPWLGRENTGELFF
.,.,TRBV7-2,TRBJ2-7,CASSLGGVAYEQYF
TRBD1,.,TRBV5-4,TRBJ1-2,CASSLAGGSYGYTF
.,.,TRBV12-3/TRBV12-4,TRBJ1-5,CASRSGGWGPQHF
TRBD2,.,TRBV5-4,TRBJ2-5,CASSLGTRGAQETQYF
.,.,TRBV14,TRBJ2-1,CASRQSIGGFDEQFF
.,.,TRBV2,TRBJ2-3,CASSEDSADTQYF
TRBD2,.,TRBV24-1,TRBJ2-1,CATSDDGGSYNEQFF
.,.,TRBV18,TRBJ1-6,CASSLGHKYNSPLHF
.,.,TRBV19,TRBJ1-4,CASSIWDNRNEKLFF
TRBD2,.,TRBV7-2,TRBJ2-7,CASSLAGEREQYF
.,.,TRBV21-1,TRBJ1-2,CASSRQNDSYGYTF
.,.,TRBV5-6,TRBJ1-2,CASSLWPGNYGYTF
.,.,TRBV3-1/TRBV3-2,TRBJ2-2,CASSQVGLAGPGGELFF
TRBD2,.,TRBV6-5,TRBJ2-7,CASSYSGTTYEQYF
TRBD1,.,TRBV7-6,TRBJ2-1,CASSEGQGVYEQFF
.,.,TRBV5-5,TRBJ2-5,CASSFGGTTEGETQYF